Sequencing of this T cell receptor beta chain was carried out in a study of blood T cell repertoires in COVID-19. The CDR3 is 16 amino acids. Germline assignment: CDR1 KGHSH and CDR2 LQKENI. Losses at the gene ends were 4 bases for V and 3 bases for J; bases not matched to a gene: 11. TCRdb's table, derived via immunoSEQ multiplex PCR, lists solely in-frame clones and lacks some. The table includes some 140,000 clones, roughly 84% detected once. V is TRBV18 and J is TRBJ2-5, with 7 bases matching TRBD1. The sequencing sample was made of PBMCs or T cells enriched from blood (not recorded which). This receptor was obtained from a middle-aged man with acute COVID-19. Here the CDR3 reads CASSRTAGTAKETQYF. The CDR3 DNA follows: TGTGCCAGCTCACGAACTGCCGGGACAGCAAAAGAGACCCAGTACTTC. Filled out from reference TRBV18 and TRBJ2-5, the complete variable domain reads NAGVMQNPRHLVRRRGQEARLRCSPMKGHSHVYWYRQLPEEGLKFMVYLQKENIIDESGMPKERFSAEFPKEGPSILRIQQVVRGDSAAYFCASSRTAGTAKETQYFGPGTRLLVL.